This T cell receptor (beta chain) came from a study of T cell responses to AZD1222 COVID-19 vaccine. Sequenced by immunoSEQ multiplex PCR; TCRdb stores in-frame clones only, minus some. Of about 150,000 clones detected, approximately 90% appear once; the ten largest clones hold more than 3%. Trimming cost V 0 bases and J 2 bases; bases outside gene matches: 0. Germline CDR1 SEHNR, CDR2 FQNEAQ (reference sequence). The CDR3 totals 14 residues. Regarding the study as a whole: Increased Spike-specific TCR breadth and depth were observed after two AZD1222 doses. Sampling captured repertoires only after the peak T cell response. Donors were largely white British and mainly female; clonal diversity was possibly underestimated.

Concerning this clone itself: The antigen is unknown.

This clonotype was sampled from an adult who received the AZD1222 COVID-19 vaccine. The V and J genes are TRBV7-9 and TRBJ2-5, with 7 nucleotides matching TRBD2. Sequenced here: peripheral blood, sampled 28 days after the second AZD1222 dose. The CDR3: CASSLAGGQETQYF. The CDR3 nucleotides read TGTGCCAGCAGCTTAGCGGGAGGGCAAGAGACCCAGTACTTC.